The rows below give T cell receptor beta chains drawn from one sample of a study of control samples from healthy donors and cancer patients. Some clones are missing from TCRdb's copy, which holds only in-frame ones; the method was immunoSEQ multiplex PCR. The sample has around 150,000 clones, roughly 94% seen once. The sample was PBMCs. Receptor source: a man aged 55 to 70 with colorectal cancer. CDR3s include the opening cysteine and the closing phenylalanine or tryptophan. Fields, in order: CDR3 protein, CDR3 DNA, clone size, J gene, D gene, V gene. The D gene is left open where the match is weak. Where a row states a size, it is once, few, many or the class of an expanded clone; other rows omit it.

CDR3 protein: CASSFGQHKNIQYF; CDR3 DNA: TGTGCCAGCAGTTTTGGGCAGCACAAAAACATTCAGTACTTC; clone size: once; J gene: TRBJ2-4; D gene: NA; V gene: TRBV27
CDR3 protein: CASSSGAPGQYF; CDR3 DNA: TGTGCCAGCAGTTCAGGGGCCCCTGGGCAGTACTTC; clone size: few; J gene: TRBJ2-7; D gene: NA; V gene: TRBV2
CDR3 protein: CASSQGQASEKLFF; CDR3 DNA: TGCGCCAGCAGCCAAGGGCAGGCGAGCGAAAAACTGTTTTTT; clone size: NA; J gene: TRBJ1-4; D gene: NA; V gene: TRBV4-3
CDR3 protein: CASSYTRWNEQFF; CDR3 DNA: TGTGCCAGCAGTTATACTAGATGGAATGAGCAGTTCTTC; clone size: NA; J gene: TRBJ2-1; D gene: NA; V gene: TRBV5-6
CDR3 protein: CASSFQGRYEKLFF; CDR3 DNA: TGTGCCAGCAGCTTCCAAGGGAGGTACGAAAAACTGTTTTTT; clone size: NA; J gene: TRBJ1-4; D gene: NA; V gene: TRBV5-6
CDR3 protein: CASSPGTGTTYEQYF; CDR3 DNA: TGCGCCAGCAGTCCCGGGACAGGGACAACCTACGAGCAGTACTTC; clone size: NA; J gene: TRBJ2-7; D gene: TRBD1; V gene: TRBV5-1
CDR3 protein: CARYPRDRVNSPLHF; CDR3 DNA: TGCGCCAGGTACCCCCGGGACAGGGTCAATTCACCCCTCCACTTT; clone size: NA; J gene: TRBJ1-6; D gene: TRBD1; V gene: TRBV10-1
CDR3 protein: CASSVPYNEQFF; CDR3 DNA: TGTGCCAGCAGTGTCCCTTACAATGAGCAGTTCTTC; clone size: NA; J gene: TRBJ2-1; D gene: NA; V gene: TRBV6-1
CDR3 protein: CAWSGRGFYGYTF; CDR3 DNA: TGTGCCTGGAGCGGCAGGGGCTTCTATGGCTACACCTTC; clone size: NA; J gene: TRBJ1-2; D gene: NA; V gene: TRBV30
CDR3 protein: CASSIGDRGRETQYF; CDR3 DNA: TGTGCCAGTAGTATAGGGGATCGGGGGCGAGAGACCCAGTACTTC; clone size: NA; J gene: TRBJ2-5; D gene: NA; V gene: TRBV19
CDR3 protein: CASTSQGGNTEAFF; CDR3 DNA: TGTGCCAGCACCTCCCAGGGGGGGAACACTGAAGCTTTCTTT; clone size: NA; J gene: TRBJ1-1; D gene: TRBD1; V gene: TRBV7-9
CDR3 protein: CASSPPVSQETQYF; CDR3 DNA: TGTGCCAGCTCACCACCTGTTTCCCAAGAGACCCAGTACTTC; clone size: NA; J gene: TRBJ2-5; D gene: NA; V gene: TRBV18
CDR3 protein: CASSPGTGRYGYTF; CDR3 DNA: TGTGCCAGCAGCCCAGGGACAGGGAGGTATGGCTACACCTTC; clone size: NA; J gene: TRBJ1-2; D gene: TRBD1; V gene: TRBV7-6
CDR3 protein: CATSDGAENTEAFF; CDR3 DNA: TGTGCCACCAGTGATGGGGCAGAGAACACTGAAGCTTTCTTT; clone size: NA; J gene: TRBJ1-1; D gene: NA; V gene: TRBV24-1
CDR3 protein: CARGQGVQETQYF; CDR3 DNA: TGTGCCAGGGGACAGGGCGTCCAAGAGACCCAGTACTTC; clone size: once; J gene: TRBJ2-5; D gene: TRBD1; V gene: TRBV6-5
CDR3 protein: CASSRQTRNQETQYF; CDR3 DNA: TGCGCCAGCAGCCGGCAGACTAGAAACCAAGAGACCCAGTACTTC; clone size: NA; J gene: TRBJ2-5; D gene: NA; V gene: TRBV4-1
CDR3 protein: CASRRGPFDTEAFF; CDR3 DNA: TGTGCCAGCAGGCGAGGGCCCTTCGACACTGAAGCTTTCTTT; clone size: NA; J gene: TRBJ1-1; D gene: NA; V gene: TRBV28
CDR3 protein: CASSSDRVNSPLHF; CDR3 DNA: TGTGCCAGCAGTTCGGACAGGGTTAATTCACCCCTCCACTTT; clone size: NA; J gene: TRBJ1-6; D gene: TRBD1; V gene: TRBV27
CDR3 protein: CASSLPDRPPYEQYF; CDR3 DNA: TGTGCCAGCAGTCTCCCCGACAGGCCCCCCTACGAGCAGTACTTC; clone size: NA; J gene: TRBJ2-7; D gene: NA; V gene: TRBV6-2/TRBV6-3
CDR3 protein: CACLQGSSGNTIYF; CDR3 DNA: TGTGCCTGCCTACAGGGGAGCTCTGGAAACACCATATATTTT; clone size: NA; J gene: TRBJ1-3; D gene: TRBD1; V gene: TRBV30
CDR3 protein: CASSGLGREQFF; CDR3 DNA: TGTGCCAGTTCCGGCTTAGGTCGGGAGCAGTTCTTC; clone size: NA; J gene: TRBJ2-1; D gene: NA; V gene: TRBV19
CDR3 protein: CASSTTGPGLSGNTIYF; CDR3 DNA: TGTGCCAGTAGTACGACAGGTCCTGGCCTCTCTGGAAACACCATATATTTT; clone size: NA; J gene: TRBJ1-3; D gene: NA; V gene: TRBV19
CDR3 protein: CASSLSGLNQPQHF; CDR3 DNA: TGTGCCAGCAGTTTGTCAGGGTTGAATCAGCCCCAGCATTTT; clone size: NA; J gene: TRBJ1-5; D gene: NA; V gene: TRBV27
CDR3 protein: CASSLDSTGNTIYF; CDR3 DNA: TGTGCCAGCAGCTTGGACAGCACTGGAAACACCATATATTTT; clone size: few; J gene: TRBJ1-3; D gene: NA; V gene: TRBV5-4
CDR3 protein: CASSYSYRDYEQYF; CDR3 DNA: TGTGCCAGCAGTTACTCCTACAGGGACTACGAGCAGTACTTC; clone size: NA; J gene: TRBJ2-7; D gene: NA; V gene: TRBV6-6
CDR3 protein: CASSLTGRSPTGELFF; CDR3 DNA: TGCGCCAGCAGCCTTACAGGGCGGTCGCCCACCGGGGAGCTGTTTTTT; clone size: NA; J gene: TRBJ2-2; D gene: NA; V gene: TRBV4-3
CDR3 protein: CASSLERQYGETQYF; CDR3 DNA: TGTGCCAGCAGCTTAGAACGTCAATACGGGGAGACCCAGTACTTC; clone size: NA; J gene: TRBJ2-5; D gene: NA; V gene: TRBV7-2
CDR3 protein: CASSLSGLAGNIQYF; CDR3 DNA: TGTGCCAGCAGCTTATCGGGCCTGGCTGGAAACATTCAGTACTTC; clone size: NA; J gene: TRBJ2-4; D gene: NA; V gene: TRBV5-4
CDR3 protein: CASSLGLGRTDTQYF; CDR3 DNA: TGCGCCAGCAGCTTGGGGCTAGGCCGCACAGATACGCAGTATTTT; clone size: NA; J gene: TRBJ2-3; D gene: NA; V gene: TRBV5-1
CDR3 protein: CASSEGTGMVGYTF; CDR3 DNA: TGTGCCAGCAGTGAAGGGACAGGGATGGTAGGCTACACCTTC; clone size: NA; J gene: TRBJ1-2; D gene: TRBD1; V gene: TRBV2
CDR3 protein: CASSLGSAGEQFF; CDR3 DNA: TGTGCCAGCAGCTTAGGATCTGCGGGTGAGCAGTTCTTC; clone size: NA; J gene: TRBJ2-1; D gene: NA; V gene: TRBV7-9
CDR3 protein: CASSPTGDQPQHF; CDR3 DNA: TGTGCCAGTAGCCCTACAGGGGATCAGCCCCAGCATTTT; clone size: NA; J gene: TRBJ1-5; D gene: TRBD1; V gene: TRBV19
CDR3 protein: CASSLEAGTYEQYF; CDR3 DNA: TGTGCCAGCAGCTTGGAAGCAGGGACCTACGAGCAGTACTTC; clone size: NA; J gene: TRBJ2-7; D gene: NA; V gene: TRBV5-4
CDR3 protein: CASSQSPEGAGEKLFF; CDR3 DNA: TGTGCCAGCAGCCAATCCCCGGAGGGGGCTGGTGAAAAACTGTTTTTT; clone size: NA; J gene: TRBJ1-4; D gene: TRBD1; V gene: TRBV7-8
CDR3 protein: CASSLCPRGRSYNSPLHF; CDR3 DNA: TGTGCCAGCAGCTTATGTCCCCGGGGGCGGTCCTATAATTCACCCCTCCACTTT; clone size: NA; J gene: TRBJ1-6; D gene: NA; V gene: TRBV11-3
CDR3 protein: CASSQASWAHEQYF; CDR3 DNA: TGTGCCAGCAGCCAAGCGAGTTGGGCCCACGAGCAGTACTTC; clone size: NA; J gene: TRBJ2-7; D gene: NA; V gene: TRBV3-1/TRBV3-2
CDR3 protein: CASSIRTTQETQYF; CDR3 DNA: TGTGCCAGTAGTATAAGGACTACTCAAGAGACCCAGTACTTC; clone size: NA; J gene: TRBJ2-5; D gene: NA; V gene: TRBV19
CDR3 protein: CASSSGRGDWASGVYNEQFF; CDR3 DNA: TGTGCCAGCAGCTCGGGGCGGGGGGATTGGGCTAGCGGGGTATACAATGAGCAGTTCTTC; clone size: NA; J gene: TRBJ2-1; D gene: TRBD2; V gene: TRBV7-7
CDR3 protein: CASSDPRGRTSGGLSSYEQYF; CDR3 DNA: TGCGCCAGCAGTGATCCTAGAGGACGGACTAGCGGGGGGCTGAGCTCCTACGAGCAGTACTTC; clone size: NA; J gene: TRBJ2-7; D gene: TRBD2; V gene: TRBV10-1
CDR3 protein: CASSDSTWNQPQHF; CDR3 DNA: TGTGCCAGCAGTGATAGTACGTGGAATCAGCCCCAGCATTTT; clone size: NA; J gene: TRBJ1-5; D gene: NA; V gene: TRBV6-1
CDR3 protein: CASSGGGAVTGELFF; CDR3 DNA: TGTGCCAGCAGCGGAGGGGGGGCGGTCACCGGGGAGCTGTTTTTT; clone size: once; J gene: TRBJ2-2; D gene: NA; V gene: TRBV7-2
CDR3 protein: CASSLDQGNTIYF; CDR3 DNA: TGTGCCAGCTCCCTTGACCAGGGAAACACCATATATTTT; clone size: NA; J gene: TRBJ1-3; D gene: NA; V gene: TRBV18
CDR3 protein: CASSQDFGENIQYF; CDR3 DNA: TGTGCCAGCAGCCAAGATTTCGGGGAAAACATTCAGTACTTC; clone size: NA; J gene: TRBJ2-4; D gene: NA; V gene: TRBV14